Given below is one T cell receptor beta chain in context. What it binds is unknown. V lost 2 bases and J lost 8, with 16 bases in between. CDR1 and CDR2 from the germline V gene are SGHNT and YYREEE (reference sequence). The CDR3 is made up of 14 amino acids. This entry is derived from a study of shared clonotypes between healthy human individuals. Overall study findings and caveats: Naive subsets generally exceeded memory subsets in estimated richness. Some naive CD4 clonotypes, roughly 5%, turned up in common across several donors.

Original methodology: Junction-only immunoSEQ data arrived without quality scores, meaning filtering differed. Some clones are missing from TCRdb's copy, which holds only in-frame ones; the method was immunoSEQ multiplex PCR. V and J calls and clone size come straight from that table; D and trimming were deduced from the DNA. This table holds approximately 2,300,000 clones, about nine tenths found once. This clonotype was sampled from a man between 18 and 29 years old in good health. Some clones in this sample may be carry-over from other donors' samples. This rearrangement joins TRBV5-4 to TRBJ1-2; D is undetermined. What was sequenced was naive CD4+ T cells from PBMCs. Stated subset: CD45RA+ positively selected. CDR3 residues: CASSFDGFSRGYTF. The CDR3 nucleotides are TGTGCCAGCAGCTTCGACGGATTTTCGAGAGGCTACACCTTC.